This TCR beta chain came from a study of OX40 agonist ivuxolimab in advanced cancers. Measured with immunoSEQ multiplex PCR; TCRdb has only the in-frame clones, and not every one. The sample lists around 64,000 clones; 87% were seen once. The germline V gene encodes CDR1 LNHNV and CDR2 YYDKDF (reference sequence). This CDR3 region has 16 residues. Trimming cost V 3 bases and J 6 bases; bases outside gene matches: 5. The timepoints at which blood was sampled were baseline, cycle 4 day 1, and cycle 7 day 1. The J gene is TRBJ2-3, the V gene TRBV15; 14 bases are shared with TRBD2. The receptor was derived from an adult with an advanced solid tumor such as melanoma, head and neck, liver or kidney cancer. The sample here was CD4+ or CD8+ T cells sorted from blood, taken in a trial of the OX40 agonist ivuxolimab. The CDR3 nucleotides read TGTGCCACCAGCAGGCCGGGACTAGCGGGGGCGGATACGCAGTATTTT. Translated: CATSRPGLAGADTQYF.